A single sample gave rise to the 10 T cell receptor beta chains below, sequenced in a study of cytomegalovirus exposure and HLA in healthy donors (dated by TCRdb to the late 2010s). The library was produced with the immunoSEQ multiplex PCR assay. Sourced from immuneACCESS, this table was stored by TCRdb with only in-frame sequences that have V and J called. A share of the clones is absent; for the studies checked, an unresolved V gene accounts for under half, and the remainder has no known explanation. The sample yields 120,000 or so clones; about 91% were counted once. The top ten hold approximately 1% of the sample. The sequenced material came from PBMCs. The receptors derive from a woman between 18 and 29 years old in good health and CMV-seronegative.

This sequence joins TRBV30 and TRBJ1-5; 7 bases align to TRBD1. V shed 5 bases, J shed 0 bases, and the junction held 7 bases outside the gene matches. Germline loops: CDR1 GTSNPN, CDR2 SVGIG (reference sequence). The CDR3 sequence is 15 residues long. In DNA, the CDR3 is TGTGCCTGGGAAAAGGGACAGTTTAGCAATCAGCCCCAGCATTTT. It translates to CAWEKGQFSNQPQHF.

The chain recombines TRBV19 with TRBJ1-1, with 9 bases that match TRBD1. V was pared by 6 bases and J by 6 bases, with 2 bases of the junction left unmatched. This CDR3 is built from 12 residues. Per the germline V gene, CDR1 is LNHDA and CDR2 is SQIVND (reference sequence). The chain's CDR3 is CASRTGGAEAFF. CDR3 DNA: TGTGCCAGTAGGACAGGGGGGGCTGAAGCTTTCTTT.

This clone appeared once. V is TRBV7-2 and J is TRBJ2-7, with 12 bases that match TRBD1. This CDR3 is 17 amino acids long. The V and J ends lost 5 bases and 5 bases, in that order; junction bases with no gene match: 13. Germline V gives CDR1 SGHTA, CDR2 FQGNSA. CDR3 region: CASSPRLAGQGADEQYF. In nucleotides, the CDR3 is TGTGCCAGCAGCCCTCGACTTGCGGGACAGGGGGCTGACGAGCAGTACTTC.

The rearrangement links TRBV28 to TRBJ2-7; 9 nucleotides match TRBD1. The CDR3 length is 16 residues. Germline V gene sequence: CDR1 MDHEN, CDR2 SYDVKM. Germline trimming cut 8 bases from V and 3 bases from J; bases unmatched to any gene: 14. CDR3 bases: TGTGCCAGCGCACCTCACCTCCGGGACAGGGACTACGAGCAGTACTTC. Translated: CASAPHLRDRDYEQYF.

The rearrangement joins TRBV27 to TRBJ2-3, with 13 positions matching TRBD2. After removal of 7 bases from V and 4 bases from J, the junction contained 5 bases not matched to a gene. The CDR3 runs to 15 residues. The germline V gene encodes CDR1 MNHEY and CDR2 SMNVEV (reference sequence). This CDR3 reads CASTRLAGGSDTQYF. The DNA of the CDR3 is TGTGCCAGCACACGACTAGCGGGAGGCTCAGATACGCAGTATTTT.

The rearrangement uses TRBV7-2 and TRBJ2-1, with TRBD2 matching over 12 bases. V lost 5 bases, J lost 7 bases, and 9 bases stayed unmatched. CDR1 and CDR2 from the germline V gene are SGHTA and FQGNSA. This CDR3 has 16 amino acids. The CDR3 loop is CASSPLASGGANEQFF. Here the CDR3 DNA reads TGTGCCAGCAGCCCCCTGGCTAGCGGGGGGGCAAATGAGCAGTTCTTC.

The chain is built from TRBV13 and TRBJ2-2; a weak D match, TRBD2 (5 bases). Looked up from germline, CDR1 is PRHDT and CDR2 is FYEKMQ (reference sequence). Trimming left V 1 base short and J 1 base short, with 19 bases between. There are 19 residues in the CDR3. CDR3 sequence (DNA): TGTGCCAGCAGCTTAGTTGGGTCGATGGGGAGCCTGAACACCGGGGAGCTGTTTTTT. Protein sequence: CASSLVGSMGSLNTGELFF.

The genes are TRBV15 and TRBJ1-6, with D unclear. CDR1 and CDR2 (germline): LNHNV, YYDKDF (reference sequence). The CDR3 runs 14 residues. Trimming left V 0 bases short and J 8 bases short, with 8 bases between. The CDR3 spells CATSRDVLHSPLHF. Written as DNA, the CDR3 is TGTGCCACCAGCAGAGATGTTCTCCATTCACCCCTCCACTTT.

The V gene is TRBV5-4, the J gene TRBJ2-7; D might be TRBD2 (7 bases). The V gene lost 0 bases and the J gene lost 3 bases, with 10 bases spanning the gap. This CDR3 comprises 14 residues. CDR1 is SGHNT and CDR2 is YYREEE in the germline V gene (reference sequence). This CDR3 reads CASSLEGGDYEQYF. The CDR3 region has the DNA TGTGCCAGCAGCTTGGAGGGGGGGGACTACGAGCAGTACTTC.

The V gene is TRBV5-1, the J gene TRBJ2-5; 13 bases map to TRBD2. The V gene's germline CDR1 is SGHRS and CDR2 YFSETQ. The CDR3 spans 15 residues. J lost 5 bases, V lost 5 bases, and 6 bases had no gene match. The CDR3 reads CASRSGLAGAETQYF. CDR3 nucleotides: TGCGCCAGCAGATCCGGACTAGCGGGAGCCGAGACCCAGTACTTC.